The clone carrying this T cell receptor (beta chain) was counted a few times. The antigen remains undetermined. A single record per CDR3 protein comes from TCRdb applying MiXCR to the reads. The profile shows about 830,000 distinct CDR3 sequences, roughly 33% of them singletons. This entry comes from a study of T cell repertoires in cytomegalovirus infection. Study summary: In the study, CMV epitopes included recently identified HLA-C-restricted and well-studied HLA-B-restricted ones. Public TCR beta signatures provided an indication of both CMV infection and a matching HLA type.

Overall study results and limits: Ex vivo, HLA-C-restricted CMV-specific TCR beta clonotypes prevailed over the rest of the response. Accumulated public TCR beta family frequency recognized individuals carrying CMV together with the relevant HLA.

The sample consisted of cultured CD8+ T cells from PBMCs, taken from culture after CMV antigen stimulation. The TCR comes from a human donor in good health (CMV status not recorded). Some clones in this sample may be carry-over from other donors' samples.

DNA for the CDR3: TGTGCCAGCAGCGTAGGTCTGGGGCCGAGGGGAGATACGCAGTATTTT. Translating gives CASSVGLGPRGDTQYF. This chain connects TRBV9 to TRBJ2-3; possibly TRBD1 or TRBD2 for D (5 bases each). With 0 bases removed from V and 5 bases from J, the gap between germline ends came to 16 bases. In germline, CDR1 is SGDLS, CDR2 YYNGEE. The CDR3 covers 16 residues.